The sequence of this T cell receptor (beta chain) was determined in a study of CD8 T cells in Susac syndrome. With 3 bases clipped from V and 4 bases from J, the junction kept 5 bases outside the gene matches. This CDR3 contains 16 residues. Germline CDR1 is SGHNT and CDR2 is YYREEE (reference sequence). It was treatment-naive patients with stable or active relapsing-remitting disease who made up the multiple sclerosis controls. Negative isolation was used for CD8+ and CD4+ T cells, and FACS enrichment was applied to TEMRA cells. Reverse transcription used about 0.45 to 1 ug RNA and random hexamers. Across 54 Vbeta and 13 Jbeta, TCR beta CDR3 was amplified with immunoSEQ multiplex PCR. TCRdb reprocessed the immunoSEQ multiplex PCR reads with MiXCR, giving one entry per CDR3 protein. The sample consists of nearly 200,000 distinct CDR3 sequences, 90% to 95% of them appearing once.

This receptor was taken from a human donor with multiple sclerosis. The J gene is TRBJ2-2, the V gene TRBV5-4, with TRBD2 matching 11 bases. The sequencing sample was made of CD4+ T cells from PBMCs. CDR3 amino acids: CASSSGTSGGTGELFF. As DNA, the CDR3 is TGTGCCAGCAGCTCGGGGACTAGCGGTGGCACCGGGGAGCTGTTTTTT.